This T cell receptor beta chain was recorded in a study of blood T cell repertoires in COVID-19. Sequenced by immunoSEQ multiplex PCR; TCRdb stores in-frame clones only, minus some. Of about 150,000 clones in the sample, around 83% are singletons; the top ten hold 9.5% to 13%. V trimming: 0 bases; J trimming: 12 bases; junction bases outside the gene matches: 5. CDR3 length: 12 residues. The germline gives CDR1 ENHRY, CDR2 SYGVKD. The chain couples TRBV10-3 to TRBJ2-7, with TRBD1 matching 7 bases. Sequenced: peripheral blood. This sequence originates from a woman aged 55-69 years with COVID-19, enrolled during active disease. DNA for the CDR3: TGTGCCATCAGTGAGTCGCTAGGGACAGTGTACTTC. Protein: CAISESLGTVYF.